This TCR beta chain was sequenced in a study of T-cell reconstitution after alpha-beta-depleted transplantation in children. Study-wide results and caveats: High day-60 TCRbeta diversity in some patients came from surviving recipient T cells and thymic progenitors. Newly produced T cells mostly provided counts and TCRbeta diversity after one year, as hyperexpanded clones declined. Several hundred expanded graft clones reportedly were the source of alpha-beta T cells about two months after transplant.

V lost 3 bases and J lost 6, with 12 bases in between. There are 14 residues in the CDR3. From germline, CDR1 is SGHAT and CDR2 FQNNGV. Library preparation (for TCRbeta) was performed with unique molecular identifiers. TCRdb independently ran MiXCR on the PCR reads; one entry per CDR3 protein. The sample has some 600,000 distinct CDR3 sequences, 13% seen once. At least ten counts were recorded for this clonotype. Its antigen is still unknown. This rearrangement joins TRBV11-2 to TRBJ2-1; the D gene is possibly TRBD2 (5 bases). The origin of this receptor is a male patient younger than 18 who had a stem cell transplant for acute myeloid leukemia, so the T cells may come from the graft donor. Sample: PBMCs, mostly from graft donor cells, taken 360 days after TCRalphabeta/CD19-depleted stem cell transplant. CDR3 residues: CASSFRGPLNEQFF. The DNA for the CDR3 is TGTGCCAGCAGCTTTAGAGGGCCGCTCAATGAGCAGTTCTTC.